The next 32 T cell receptor beta chains were all read from a single sample in a study of blood T cell repertoires in COVID-19. Produced via immunoSEQ multiplex PCR; TCRdb's table is partial and in-frame only. The repertoire has tens of thousands of clones, about 73% of them found once; the top ten carry 35%. The source material was peripheral blood. The source of these receptors is a woman in her sixties or seventies with acute or convalescent COVID-19.

CDR3 coding DNA: TGTGCCAGCAGCGAGATTTTCAGGGACAGTAATGGCTACACCTTC. Its translation: CASSEIFRDSNGYTF. The rearrangement links TRBV2 to TRBJ1-2; 7 bases map to TRBD1. V gave up 6 bases and J gave up 6 bases; unmatched junction bases: 13. This CDR3 spans 15 amino acids. Germline loops: CDR1 SNHLY, CDR2 FYNNEI. The entire variable domain, with the rest obtained from reference TRBV2 and TRBJ1-2, is as follows: EPEVTQTPSHQVTQMGQEVILRCVPISNHLYFYWYRQILGQKVEFLVSFYNNEISEKSEIFDDQFSVERPDGSNFTLKIRSTKLEDSAMYFCASSEIFRDSNGYTFGSGTRLTVV.

The rearrangement links TRBV27 to TRBJ2-7; D is possibly TRBD1 (6 bases). CDR3 length: 12 residues. The germline V gene has CDR1 MNHEY and CDR2 SMNVEV (reference sequence). Trimming took 6 bases from V and 6 from J, leaving 12 bases between them. The DNA of the CDR3 is TGTGCCAGCAGCAGGGGAATCGGCGAGCAGTACTTC. Encoded protein: CASSRGIGEQYF.

This rearrangement joins TRBV6-2 or TRBV6-3 to TRBJ1-5; no reliable D call. Germline-derived CDR1 and CDR2 are MNHEY and SVGEGT. V was cut by 5 bases and J by 0 bases, with 11 bases left in between. This CDR3 is 15 amino acids long. CDR3 nucleotide sequence: TGTGCCAGCAGTCAACTTGGAGTTAGCAATCAGCCCCAGCATTTT. Its translation is CASSQLGVSNQPQHF.

This chain joins TRBV29-1 and TRBJ1-3; D remains unclear. V was clipped by 7 bases and J by 3 bases, with 10 bases between them. Germline CDR1 SQVTM, CDR2 ANQGSEA. CDR3 length: 12 residues. In DNA, the CDR3 is TGCAGCGCCGAAAGCTTTGGAAACACCATATATTTT. It yields the protein CSAESFGNTIYF. The variable domain in full, completed from reference TRBV29-1 and TRBJ1-3, reads SAVISQKPSRDICQRGTSLTIQCQVDSQVTMMFWYRQQPGQSLTLIATANQGSEATYESGFVIDKFPISRPNLTFSTLTVSNMSPEDSSIYLCSAESFGNTIYFGEGSWLTVV.

V and J are TRBV11-2 and TRBJ2-2, with a tentative D call TRBD1 (7 bases). The CDR3 consists of 19 residues. CDR1 SGHAT and CDR2 FQNNGV come from the germline V gene. Trimming pared 3 bases from V and 6 bases from J, leaving 26 bases between. This chain's CDR3 is CASSFYGGTGQLFPGELFF. DNA for the CDR3: TGTGCCAGCAGCTTTTACGGGGGTACGGGACAGCTCTTTCCCGGGGAGCTGTTTTTT.

This clone was observed a handful of times. V and J are TRBV5-5 and TRBJ1-5, with TRBD1 identical over 7 bases. The V segment lost 4 bases and the J segment 4 bases; nucleotides outside the gene matches: 8. The CDR3 consists of 15 residues. Germline V gives CDR1 SGHKS, CDR2 YYEKEE (reference sequence). The CDR3 region has the DNA TGTGCCAGCAGCCCCCAAGGGGGCGCGAATCAGCCCCAGCATTTT. Translating it yields CASSPQGGANQPQHF.

As for this clone: One end of the junction varies from germline; a read error may be responsible. This chain joins TRBV6-5 and TRBJ1-1; D is uncertain. The CDR3 sequence is 13 residues long. The germline gives CDR1 MNHEY, CDR2 SVGAGI. The CDR3 sequence: CASCYSLAGEAFF. DNA for the CDR3: TGTGCCAGCTGTTACTCTTTGGCGGGTGAAGCTTTCTTT.

The chain joins TRBV11-3 to TRBJ2-3; tentative D call: TRBD1 (5 bases). The CDR3 runs 17 residues. The germline V and J ends were trimmed by 0 bases and 3 bases, with 16 bases remaining between them. CDR1 SGHNT and CDR2 YENEEA come from the germline V gene. CDR3 bases: TGTGCCAGCAGCTTAGATCTGCTTGGGCAGGGAACAGATACGCAGTATTTT. Protein: CASSLDLLGQGTDTQYF.

The rearrangement uses TRBV4-3 and TRBJ1-4, with D maybe TRBD1 (5 bases). This CDR3 spans 15 amino acids. V lost 0 bases and J 8 bases, leaving 13 bases between the germline ends. CDR1 LGHNA and CDR2 YSLEER come from the germline V gene. The chain's CDR3 is CASSQEGGAGEKLFF. In DNA, the CDR3 is TGCGCCAGCAGCCAAGAGGGAGGGGCCGGGGAAAAACTGTTTTTT.

This clone was seen a few times. CDR3 nucleotides: TGTGCCAGCAGCCCCCGGGGTCGCAGCTCCTACAATGAGCAGTTCTTC. It encodes CASSPRGRSSYNEQFF. This chain connects TRBV7-8 to TRBJ2-1, with D possibly being TRBD2 (5 bases). CDR1 SGHVS and CDR2 FQNEAQ come from the germline V gene. V lost 5 bases and J 0 bases, leaving 14 bases between the germline ends. This CDR3 spans 16 amino acids.

The chain has TRBV21-1 and TRBJ2-1; no check of the table's D call, TRBD1, against the DNA was made. TRBV21-1 is listed as a pseudogene. The CDR3 spans 16 residues. The CDR3 DNA is TGTGCCAGCAGCTTTCGGACAGGGCACTCCTACAATGAGCAGTTCTTC. Residues: CASSFRTGHSYNEQFF.

This clone was seen once. CDR3 nucleotides: TGTGCCAGCATGGGACAGGGCGGTGGCACCGGGGAGCTGTTTTTT. This translates into CASMGQGGGTGELFF. V usage is TRBV6-6 and J usage is TRBJ2-2, with 9 bases matching TRBD1. Germline V CDR1 and CDR2: MNHNY, SVGAGI (reference sequence). This CDR3 has 15 amino acids. After removal of 7 bases from V and 4 bases from J, the junction contained 7 bases not matched to a gene.

V is TRBV7-2 and J is TRBJ2-7; 8 nucleotides agree with TRBD2. Germline lookup yields CDR1 SGHTA and CDR2 FQGNSA. V gave up 0 bases and J gave up 4 bases; unmatched junction bases: 14. The CDR3 contains 18 residues. CDR3 amino acids: CASSLAPPTVGRGYEQYF. The CDR3 nucleotides read TGTGCCAGCAGCTTAGCACCCCCGACTGTCGGGAGGGGGTACGAGCAGTACTTC.

J is TRBJ1-3 and V is TRBV28; D gene uncertain. The ends were cut back, 1 base at V and 4 bases at J, with 8 bases in the middle. Germline V gene data show CDR1 as MDHEN and CDR2 as SYDVKM. The CDR3 extends over 14 amino acids. CDR3 in DNA: TGTGCCAGCAGTTTATACGACTCAGGAAACACCATATATTTT. Translation: CASSLYDSGNTIYF.

In this sample, this clone turned up a few times. The chain recombines TRBV29-1 with TRBJ1-1; tentative D call: TRBD1 (6 bases). The CDR3 has 12 amino acids. Germline V gene sequence: CDR1 SQVTM, CDR2 ANQGSEA. V was pared by 7 bases and J by 5 bases, with 14 bases between. CDR3 sequence reads: CSAKTGTTEAFF. CDR3 nucleotide sequence: TGCAGCGCCAAAACAGGGACAACTGAAGCTTTCTTT.

The rearrangement links TRBV30 to TRBJ2-3, with a weak D call TRBD1 (6 bases). From germline, CDR1 is GTSNPN and CDR2 SVGIG (reference sequence). Trimming took off 3 bases at V and 0 bases at J, with 13 bases between the two ends. The CDR3 runs 15 residues. CDR3: CAWSGGRGSTDTQYF. CDR3 DNA sequence: TGTGCCTGGAGCGGCGGAAGGGGGAGCACAGATACGCAGTATTTT.

For this clone: The sample contains more than one DNA sequence encoding this CDR3. The gene calls are TRBV27 and TRBJ2-7; 8 bases are a match to TRBD1. CDR1 is MNHEY, CDR2 SMNVEV, per germline (reference sequence). The CDR3 runs to 15 residues. With 6 bases clipped from V and 1 base from J, the junction kept 8 bases outside the gene matches. Written as DNA, the CDR3 is TGTGCCAGCAGGAGGGGCCAGGGGGCATCCTACGAGCAGTACTTC. As protein: CASRRGQGASYEQYF.

This clone appeared a few times. The chain employs TRBV27 and TRBJ1-5; 9 nucleotides match TRBD1. J gave up 6 bases and V 4 bases, and 13 bases lay outside the gene matches. CDR3 length: 17 residues. The germline V gene has CDR1 MNHEY and CDR2 SMNVEV (reference sequence). The DNA for the CDR3 is TGTGCCAGCAGTTCAGGACAGGGGCACCCGGGTTCTCAGCCCCAGCATTTT. Its protein is CASSSGQGHPGSQPQHF.

This clone was recorded only once. The chain recombines TRBV2 with TRBJ1-6; D perhaps matches TRBD1 (6 bases). With 6 bases removed from V and 10 bases from J, the gap between germline ends came to 19 bases. The V gene's germline CDR1 is SNHLY and CDR2 FYNNEI. The CDR3 spans 15 residues. In DNA form, the CDR3 reads TGTGCCAGCAGCGGTCCGGGACACCTAGAATCACCCCTCCACTTT. It specifies CASSGPGHLESPLHF.

The V gene is TRBV20-1, the J gene TRBJ2-7; TRBD1 matches 7 bases. Losses at the gene ends were 3 bases for V and 2 bases for J; bases not matched to a gene: 4. The CDR3 has 13 residues. The V gene's germline CDR1 is DFQATT and CDR2 SNEGSKA (reference sequence). The CDR3 protein is CSASLGQTYEQYF. The CDR3 coding sequence is TGCAGTGCTAGTTTGGGACAGACCTACGAGCAGTACTTC.

This clone was recorded once. V is TRBV12-3 or TRBV12-4 and J is TRBJ1-5; D unclear. V was trimmed by 6 bases and J by 10 bases, leaving 13 bases between them. This CDR3 spans 12 amino acids. In DNA form, the CDR3 reads TGTGCCAGCAGCCTAGACTCACTACCCCAGCATTTT. Protein: CASSLDSLPQHF.

The genes are TRBV9 and TRBJ2-7; D might be TRBD1 (5 bases). The V gene's germline CDR1 is SGDLS and CDR2 YYNGEE. V dropped 0 bases and J dropped 3 bases, with 16 bases sitting between them. The CDR3 has 16 residues. In DNA form, the CDR3 reads TGTGCCAGCAGCGTAGGACTCAGGGCCGGAGACTACGAGCAGTACTTC. Translation: CASSVGLRAGDYEQYF.

The V call is TRBV5-1, the J call TRBJ2-3, with 8 positions matching TRBD2. The CDR3 extends over 17 amino acids. Germline V gives CDR1 SGHRS, CDR2 YFSETQ. V shed 4 bases and J 2 bases; nucleotides not matched to a gene: 12. The CDR3 DNA sequence: TGCGCCAGCAGCGTTAATCTGGGTAGCGGGACCACAGATACGCAGTATTTT. As protein: CASSVNLGSGTTDTQYF.

This chain connects TRBV4-3 to TRBJ1-4; no clear D. V shed 3 bases and J shed 6 bases, with 11 bases lying between them. The CDR3 covers 14 residues. CDR1 is LGHNA, CDR2 YSLEER, per germline. The CDR3 spells CASSQGGSDEKLFF. CDR3 DNA: TGCGCCAGCAGCCAGGGAGGGTCAGATGAAAAACTGTTTTTT.

The genes are TRBV5-4 and TRBJ1-2; D is possibly TRBD1 (5 bases). The germline gives CDR1 SGHNT, CDR2 YYREEE (reference sequence). CDR3 size: 14 residues. The V gene lost 4 bases and the J gene lost 0 bases, with 10 bases spanning the gap. The CDR3 DNA is TGTGCCAGCAGCCCGGGACTGACTAACTATGGCTACACCTTC. Its translation: CASSPGLTNYGYTF.

J is TRBJ2-7 and V is TRBV10-3; TRBD2 agrees at 7 bases. Trimming took 0 bases from V and 6 from J; bases not matched to a gene: 5. Germline-derived CDR1 and CDR2 are ENHRY and SYGVKD. The CDR3 is 14 residues long. In DNA form, the CDR3 reads TGTGCCATCAGTGAGTCGTCACAGCGGGGCGAGCAGTACTTC. This gives the protein CAISESSQRGEQYF.

The sample holds a few counts of this clone. This chain connects TRBV11-2 to TRBJ1-6, with D possibly matching TRBD1 (6 bases). The germline V gene encodes CDR1 SGHAT and CDR2 FQNNGV. This CDR3 spans 17 amino acids. V was shortened by 5 bases and J by 0 bases, with 14 bases between the two germline ends. DNA of the CDR3: TGTGCCAGCAGCCTCCGACAGGAGAGCTCCTATAATTCACCCCTCCACTTT. This translates into CASSLRQESSYNSPLHF.

The sample holds a few counts of this clone. This chain joins TRBV6-6 and TRBJ2-3, with 9 bases lining up with TRBD2. The CDR3 has 14 amino acids. Germline-derived CDR1 and CDR2 are MNHNY and SVGAGI (reference sequence). The ends lost 6 bases at V and 6 bases at J; junction bases unmatched: 7. Here the CDR3 reads CASSSSTSGDTQYF. The DNA of the CDR3 is TGTGCCAGCAGCTCAAGCACTAGCGGGGATACGCAGTATTTT.

The chain couples TRBV5-1 to TRBJ1-4; possibly TRBD1 for D (5 bases). Germline CDR1 SGHRS, CDR2 YFSETQ. V lost 0 bases, J lost 6 bases, and 15 bases lay in between. The CDR3 covers 16 residues. The CDR3 nucleotides are TGCGCCAGCAGCTTGGCCGGAAGGTTACAGGATGAAAAACTGTTTTTT. This encodes CASSLAGRLQDEKLFF. Using reference TRBV5-1 and TRBJ1-4 for the parts outside the CDR3, the full variable domain is KAGVTQTPRYLIKTRGQQVTLSCSPISGHRSVSWYQQTPGQGLQFLFEYFSETQRNKGNFPGRFSGRQFSNSRSEMNVSTLELGDSALYLCASSLAGRLQDEKLFFGSGTQLSVL.

The chain combines TRBV7-8 with TRBJ1-1; possibly TRBD1 for D (5 bases). Per germline, CDR1 SGHVS and CDR2 FQNEAQ. The V and J ends lost 7 bases and 1 base respectively, with 10 bases between them. The CDR3 spans 13 residues. In DNA form, the CDR3 reads TGTGCCAGCAAACATAGGGGGAACACTGAAGCTTTCTTT. Translation: CASKHRGNTEAFF.

The chain carries TRBV6-6 and TRBJ1-1; D is undetermined. V shed 7 bases and J shed 1 base, with 13 bases lying between them. The CDR3 contains 14 residues. Germline V gene lookup returns CDR1 MNHNY and CDR2 SVGAGI (reference sequence). The CDR3 loop is CASMKGASNTEAFF. CDR3 DNA sequence: TGTGCCAGCATGAAGGGAGCCTCGAACACTGAAGCTTTCTTT.

The V and J genes are TRBV15 and TRBJ1-2; D remains ambiguous. Between the trimmed V and J ends, which lost 0 bases and 5 bases, there was a span of 7 bases. CDR3 length: 13 residues. Germline-derived CDR1 and CDR2 are LNHNV and YYDKDF (reference sequence). CDR3: CATSRDATYGYTF. The CDR3 bases are TGTGCCACCAGCAGAGATGCCACTTATGGCTACACCTTC.